The clone carrying this T cell receptor (beta chain) was seen a few times. The entry originates in a study of neoadjuvant anti-PD-1 for oral cavity cancer. On the study more broadly: Nivolumab at 3 mg/kg was mostly given biweekly, three to four doses, pre-surgery.

Trimming cost V 5 bases and J 0 bases; bases outside gene matches: 5. Germline V gene data show CDR1 as SGHAT and CDR2 as FQNNGV. The CDR3 totals 16 residues. The time point: after neoadjuvant nivolumab, at surgical resection. Cohort: HPV-negative, locally advanced oral cavity squamous cell carcinoma patients. TCRdb keeps only in-frame clones here, not all; method: immunoSEQ multiplex PCR. This table has tens of thousands of clones, roughly 30% appearing once. This chain connects TRBV11-2 to TRBJ1-4; 8 bases are a match to TRBD1. The receptor was isolated from a person between 40 and 85 years old with oral cavity squamous cell carcinoma. The specimen comprised tumor tissue, sampled after nivolumab (anti-PD-1) treatment. DNA for the CDR3: TGTGCCAGCAGCCGTGGACAGGGCTCAACTAATGAAAAACTGTTTTTT. Its translation is CASSRGQGSTNEKLFF. Variable domain in full (rest from reference TRBV11-2 and TRBJ1-4): EAGVAQSPRYKIIEKRQSVAFWCNPISGHATLYWYQQILGQGPKLLIQFQNNGVVDDSQLPKDRFSAERLKGVDSTLKIQPAKLEDSAVYLCASSRGQGSTNEKLFFGSGTQLSVL.